The 30 T cell receptor beta chains reported below all come from one sample, sequenced in a study of spatial heterogeneity in lung cancer. From the 5' RACE reads, TCRdb called clonotypes with MiXCR, one entry per CDR3 protein. The repertoire holds 2,000 or so distinct CDR3 sequences, roughly 12% seen once, with roughly 20% in the top ten. The time point is: sample taken at primary tumor resection. Unsorted tumor, nontumor lung tissue or cryopreserved PBMC supplied the whole RNA. Material: normal lung tissue next to the tumor, obtained at surgery. These receptors were obtained from a male donor with early-stage non-small cell lung cancer.

This clonotype is deemed medium-sized. Found in a library prepared for alpha chains, this beta chain is an off-target read, and its abundance has little meaning. The chain has TRBV18 and TRBJ2-5; 15 bases fit TRBD2. The CDR3 is made up of 15 amino acids. In germline, CDR1 is KGHSH, CDR2 LQKENI. V lost 6 bases and J lost 4; bases outside the gene matches: 3. CDR3 sequence: CASSRGLAGGETQYF. CDR3 coding DNA: TGTGCCAGCTCCCGGGGACTAGCGGGAGGAGAGACCCAGTACTTC.

This clonotype is categorized as medium-sized. The size of this beta chain means little, since it is a stray read in a library made for alpha chains. The CDR3 sequence is CASSHLQKNTGELFF. The CDR3 DNA reads TGTGCCAGCAGCCACCTTCAAAAGAACACCGGGGAGCTGTTTTTT. The chain employs TRBV11-1 and TRBJ2-2; D unclear. CDR1 and CDR2 (germline): SGHAT, FQDESV (reference sequence). CDR3 length equals 15 residues. V gave up 5 bases and J gave up 1 base, with 11 bases separating them.

By proportion, this clonotype is medium-sized (0.01 to 0.1%). This beta chain was picked up by a library intended for alpha chains and is off target, so its count carries little meaning. The chain joins TRBV18 to TRBJ2-1; possibly TRBD2 for D (6 bases). With 1 base removed from V and 5 bases from J, the gap between germline ends came to 6 bases. Germline V lookup: CDR1 KGHSH, CDR2 LQKENI. CDR3 length equals 13 residues. The DNA of the CDR3 is TGTGCCAGCTCACCACGGACTAACAATGAGCAGTTCTTC. Protein sequence: CASSPRTNNEQFF.

Worth noting for this clonotype: Because this beta chain is a stray read in a library intended to capture alpha chains, its abundance should not be given much weight. The DNA for the CDR3 is TGTGCCACCAGCAGAGTGGGTGAGCAGTACTTC. As protein: CATSRVGEQYF. The genes are TRBV15 and TRBJ2-7; D is unresolved. This CDR3 contains 11 residues. Trimming pared 1 base from V and 7 bases from J, leaving 5 bases between. From germline, CDR1 is LNHNV and CDR2 YYDKDF (reference sequence).

Regarding this clonotype: Little can be read into the size of this beta chain, an off-target read in a library designed for alpha chains. The chain couples TRBV4-3 to TRBJ2-1; D possibly corresponds to TRBD2 (5 bases). The CDR3 length is 13 residues. Germline-derived CDR1 and CDR2 are LGHNA and YSLEER. V was pared by 0 bases and J by 9 bases, with 9 bases between. The CDR3 here is CASSQDGGFEQFF. The CDR3 DNA reads as TGCGCCAGCAGCCAAGATGGAGGATTTGAGCAGTTCTTC.

On this clonotype: The library was built for alpha chains, so this beta chain is an off-target read and its size means little. The chain couples TRBV7-9 to TRBJ1-1, with 10 bases fitting TRBD1. V was pared by 5 bases and J by 11 bases, with 5 bases of the junction left unmatched. CDR1 is SEHNR, CDR2 FQNEAQ, per germline (reference sequence). The CDR3 has 12 residues. The DNA for the CDR3 is TGTGCCAGCAGCACAGAGGGACAGGGGGCTTTCTTT. Protein product: CASSTEGQGAFF.

By share of the sample, this clonotype is medium-sized. The library was designed around alpha chains, so this beta chain is a stray read whose abundance carries little weight. The chain employs TRBV7-2 and TRBJ2-4; 7 bases align to TRBD1. V dropped 0 bases and J dropped 8; count of bases not matched to a gene: 10. This CDR3 is 16 amino acids long. Germline V gives CDR1 SGHTA, CDR2 FQGNSA. CDR3 sequence (DNA): TGTGCCAGCAGCTTAGCGCGAACAGGGGATACGGACATTCAGTACTTC. Translating it yields CASSLARTGDTDIQYF.

By sample fraction, this clonotype is medium-sized (0.01 to 0.1%). This beta chain is a stray read from a library made for alpha chains; its abundance is not meaningful. The chain links TRBV6-2 or TRBV6-3 to TRBJ2-2; 15 nucleotides agree with TRBD2. The germline gives CDR1 MNHEY, CDR2 SVGEGT. The CDR3 loop spans 17 amino acids. Trimming cost V 7 bases and J 3 bases; bases outside gene matches: 6. Here the CDR3 DNA reads TGTGCCAGCATGGGACTAGCGGGAGGCCTCCACACCGGGGAGCTGTTTTTT. Amino acid sequence: CASMGLAGGLHTGELFF.

By frequency in the sample, this clonotype is medium-sized. In a library made to pick up alpha chains, this beta chain is a stray read with a size that means little. V gene TRBV28 combines with J gene TRBJ2-7; 8 nucleotides line up with TRBD2. The germline V gene encodes CDR1 MDHEN and CDR2 SYDVKM. The CDR3 totals 14 residues. J gave up 5 bases and V 4 bases, and 7 bases lay outside the gene matches. The CDR3 sequence is CASSYLSGMNEQYF. The CDR3 DNA reads TGTGCCAGCAGTTATCTTAGCGGGATGAACGAGCAGTACTTC.

By proportion, this clonotype is medium-sized. Because this beta chain is a stray read in a library intended to capture alpha chains, its abundance should not be given much weight. This chain connects TRBV29-1 to TRBJ1-2; D remains ambiguous. CDR1 and CDR2 from the germline V gene are SQVTM and ANQGSEA. The CDR3 totals 12 residues. V was pared by 6 bases and J by 4 bases, with 12 bases between. CDR3 loop: CSVAIGVYGYTF. The CDR3 region has the DNA TGCAGCGTAGCAATCGGGGTCTATGGCTACACCTTC.

As for this clonotype: This beta chain is off target for a library built for alpha chains, so its abundance means little. The chain couples TRBV7-2 to TRBJ2-7; 8 positions agree with TRBD1. The CDR3 has 15 amino acids. In germline, CDR1 is SGHTA, CDR2 FQGNSA. Trimming at V came to 4 bases and at J to 5 bases, leaving 10 bases not matched to a gene. The CDR3 DNA follows: TGTGCCAGCAGCTCTCGGACAGGGAAATTGAACGAGCAGTACTTC. As protein: CASSSRTGKLNEQYF.

There are a few counts of this clonotype. The size of this beta chain means little, since it is a stray read in a library made for alpha chains. V and J are TRBV12-3 or TRBV12-4 and TRBJ2-7; perhaps TRBD2 as D (5 bases). CDR3 length: 15 residues. V lost 2 bases to trimming and J lost 3 bases, with 14 bases between them. Here the CDR3 reads CASSLSTRPYYEQYF. The CDR3 coding sequence is TGTGCCAGCAGTTTATCCACTAGGCCTTACTACGAGCAGTACTTC.

This clonotype appeared many times. Being off target in a library aimed at alpha chains, this beta chain has a size of little meaning. The CDR3 spells CASSDRLAKYEQYF. For the CDR3, the DNA is TGTGCCAGCAGCGACCGACTAGCGAAATACGAGCAGTACTTC. V is TRBV14 and J is TRBJ2-7, with 8 positions matching TRBD2. The CDR3 is made up of 14 amino acids. The V gene's germline CDR1 is SGHDN and CDR2 FVKESK. The V and J ends lost 5 bases and 4 bases, in that order; junction bases with no gene match: 7. The full variable domain, with the rest looked up from reference TRBV14 and TRBJ2-7, is EAGVTQFPSHSVIEKGQTVTLRCDPISGHDNLYWYRRVMGKEIKFLLHFVKESKQDESGMPNNRFLAERTGGTYSTLKVQPAELEDSGVYFCASSDRLAKYEQYFGPGTRLTVT.

This clonotype showed up just a few times. For a library built for alpha chains, this beta chain is a stray read; little rests on its size. The chain recombines TRBV2 with TRBJ1-1, with 9 bases identical to TRBD1. The CDR3 covers 13 residues. Unmatched junction bases numbered 3, after V lost 5 bases and J lost 5 bases. Looked up from germline, CDR1 is SNHLY and CDR2 is FYNNEI. CDR3 in amino acids: CASSSDRGTEAFF. CDR3 in DNA: TGTGCCAGCAGTTCGGACAGGGGAACTGAAGCTTTCTTT.

In its sample, this clonotype was seen a few times. This beta chain is a stray sequence in a library constructed for alpha chains; its clone size is not meaningful. This chain links TRBV7-9 with TRBJ2-3; the D gene is possibly TRBD1 (5 bases). The ends were cut back, 7 bases at V and 2 bases at J, with 22 bases in the middle. Germline V gene lookup returns CDR1 SEHNR and CDR2 FQNEAQ (reference sequence). The CDR3 contains 17 residues. Here the CDR3 DNA reads TGTGCCAGCACCCCCGGCAGGGCCTTCGGAAACACAGATACGCAGTATTTT. Translated, it gives CASTPGRAFGNTDTQYF.

This clonotype rates as medium-sized. A library prepared for alpha chains yielded this beta chain as an off-target read; its size is of little meaning. This sequence joins TRBV3-1 and TRBJ2-1, with TRBD2 as a possible D gene (6 bases). Trimming cost V 6 bases and J 6 bases, with 9 bases left between them. The CDR3 totals 12 residues. Germline V CDR1 and CDR2: LGHDT, YNNKEL (reference sequence). The CDR3 loop reads CASRTSGNEQFF. The CDR3 nucleotides read TGTGCCAGCAGGACTAGTGGCAATGAGCAGTTCTTC.

There are many counts of this clonotype. This beta chain is an off-target read within a library intended for alpha chains, so its frequency means little. This chain uses TRBV7-9 with TRBJ2-3; D remains ambiguous. Trimming pared 2 bases from V and 0 bases from J, leaving 18 bases between. The CDR3 totals 18 residues. Per germline, CDR1 SEHNR and CDR2 FQNEAQ (reference sequence). In DNA form, the CDR3 reads TGTGCCAGCAGCTTACCCTCCTACACAGTGTCTAGCACAGATACGCAGTATTTT. Encoded protein: CASSLPSYTVSSTDTQYF.

This clonotype was recorded at least ten times. This beta chain is a stray sequence in a library constructed for alpha chains; its clone size is not meaningful. The J gene is TRBJ2-1, the V gene TRBV7-6, with D uncertain. Germline V gives CDR1 SGHVS, CDR2 FNYEAQ. The V gene lost 6 bases and the J gene lost 1 base, with 7 bases spanning the gap. CDR3 length: 13 amino acids. The chain's CDR3 is CASSSDSYNEQFF. The DNA of the CDR3 is TGTGCCAGCAGTTCTGATTCCTACAATGAGCAGTTCTTC.

This clonotype was seen a few times. With the library built for alpha chains, this beta chain is off target and its frequency is not meaningful. This chain links TRBV6-5 with TRBJ1-2, with TRBD1 as a possible D gene (5 bases). Trimming cost V 2 bases and J 4 bases, with 11 bases left between them. From germline, CDR1 is MNHEY and CDR2 SVGAGI. The CDR3 consists of 14 residues. Here the CDR3 DNA reads TGTGCCAGCAGTTACCTGGGGGATCCCTATGGCTACACCTTC. Protein: CASSYLGDPYGYTF.

Turning to this clonotype: A library made for alpha chains picked up this beta chain off target, so its size means little. The chain recombines TRBV6-6 with TRBJ2-7; tentative D call: TRBD2 (6 bases). Germline-derived CDR1 and CDR2 are MNHNY and SVGAGI (reference sequence). Trimming left V 8 bases short and J 2 bases short, with 16 bases between. This CDR3 is built from 14 residues. The CDR3 here is CASSRTGDAYEQYF. CDR3 bases: TGTGCCAGCTCTCGGACGGGGGACGCCTACGAGCAGTACTTC.

There are many counts of this clonotype. A library prepared for alpha chains yielded this beta chain as an off-target read; its size is of little meaning. The V call is TRBV7-2, the J call TRBJ2-5, with TRBD2 as a possible D gene (5 bases). Trimming cost V 3 bases and J 5 bases, with 10 bases left between them. The CDR3 extends over 13 amino acids. The germline CDR1 and CDR2 sequences are SGHTA and FQGNSA. The CDR3: CASSFFGEETQYF. The CDR3 nucleotides read TGTGCCAGCAGCTTCTTTGGGGAGGAGACCCAGTACTTC.

This clonotype is medium-sized. A library prepared for alpha chains yielded this beta chain as an off-target read; its size is of little meaning. The rearrangement links TRBV7-9 to TRBJ1-4; no definite D call. V dropped 10 bases and J dropped 10 bases, with 19 bases sitting between them. This CDR3 has 13 amino acids. Germline CDR1 SEHNR, CDR2 FQNEAQ (reference sequence). This CDR3 is CATRTASEGKLFF. In DNA form, the CDR3 reads TGTGCCACCCGGACTGCCTCCGAGGGAAAACTGTTTTTT.

This clonotype qualifies as medium-sized. The library was prepared for alpha chains; this beta chain is a stray read, so its frequency means little. The rearrangement uses TRBV7-3 and TRBJ1-1, with D maybe TRBD1 (6 bases). Germline CDR1 and CDR2: SGHTA and FQGTGA. V dropped 5 bases and J dropped 4 bases, with 17 bases sitting between them. The CDR3 contains 15 residues. The CDR3: CASSPSGAGTTEAFF. The CDR3 DNA reads as TGTGCCAGCAGCCCCTCGGGGGCAGGGACCACTGAAGCTTTCTTT. Looking up the rest from reference TRBV7-3 and TRBJ1-1 gives the full variable domain: GAGVSQTPSNKVTEKGKYVELRCDPISGHTALYWYRQSLGQGPEFLIYFQGTGAADDSGLPNDRFFAVRPEGSVSTLKIQRTERGDSAVYLCASSPSGAGTTEAFFGQGTRLTVV.

This clonotype has at least ten counts. This beta chain appears as a stray read in a library generated for alpha chains; its size is not informative. The gene calls are TRBV28 and TRBJ2-7; D assignment may be TRBD1 or TRBD2 (6 bases each). Trimming pared 4 bases from V and 5 bases from J, leaving 18 bases between. This CDR3 comprises 15 residues. Germline V lookup: CDR1 MDHEN, CDR2 SYDVKM. DNA of the CDR3: TGTGCCAGCAGTTACCCCCGGGGGCTCGGGGACGAGCAGTACTTC. It is translated as CASSYPRGLGDEQYF.

This clonotype was seen repeatedly, ten times or more. This beta chain is an off-target read within a library intended for alpha chains, so its frequency means little. This chain uses TRBV5-4 with TRBJ2-7, with 8 bases identical to TRBD1. Germline CDR1 SGHNT, CDR2 YYREEE (reference sequence). The CDR3 is 15 residues long. V was clipped by 4 bases and J by 2 bases; unmatched bases: 8. CDR3: CASSHRDRTTYEQYF. The CDR3 DNA reads as TGTGCCAGCAGCCACCGGGACAGGACAACCTACGAGCAGTACTTC.

This clonotype was observed at least ten times. Because the library targeted alpha chains, this beta chain is an off-target read whose size means little. V usage is TRBV7-2 and J usage is TRBJ1-1, with TRBD1 as a possible D gene (6 bases). Looked up from germline, CDR1 is SGHTA and CDR2 is FQGNSA. Trimming removed 8 bases from V and 5 bases from J, with 21 bases in between. This CDR3 contains 15 residues. As DNA, the CDR3 is TGTGCCAGCCTCGGCGGCGGGGGCGTAAAGACTGAAGCTTTCTTT. Its translation is CASLGGGGVKTEAFF.

This clonotype was counted a single time. This beta chain slipped into a library made for alpha chains as a stray read, so its size is not meaningful. The CDR3 loop reads CASNPGVNTEAFF. CDR3 DNA: TGTGCCAGCAATCCAGGGGTGAACACTGAAGCTTTCTTT. This chain links TRBV6-5 with TRBJ1-1; D is possibly TRBD1 (6 bases). V was shortened by 7 bases and J by 0 bases, with 9 bases between the two germline ends. This CDR3 contains 13 residues. Germline assignment: CDR1 MNHEY and CDR2 SVGAGI.

This clonotype is judged medium-sized (0.01 to 0.1%). The library was designed around alpha chains, so this beta chain is a stray read whose abundance carries little weight. V and J are TRBV12-3 or TRBV12-4 and TRBJ2-5, with no clear D. Trimming left V 6 bases short and J 1 base short, with 12 bases between. CDR3 length: 14 amino acids. CDR3 region: CASSPSQSQETQYF. As DNA, the CDR3 is TGTGCCAGCAGCCCGTCGCAGAGCCAAGAGACCCAGTACTTC.

This clonotype is categorized as medium-sized. Since the library was made to target alpha chains, this beta chain is a stray read and its abundance is not meaningful. The V and J genes are TRBV6-2 or TRBV6-3 and TRBJ2-5, with 8 bases lining up with TRBD1. Unmatched junction bases numbered 8, after V lost 6 bases and J lost 5 bases. This CDR3 spans 14 amino acids. Germline-derived CDR1 and CDR2 are MNHEY and SVGEGT. The CDR3 sequence: CASSVVDRGETQYF. In DNA, the CDR3 is TGTGCCAGCAGCGTCGTCGACAGGGGTGAGACCCAGTACTTC.

By its share, this clonotype is medium-sized. The library was built for alpha chains, so this beta chain is an off-target read and its size means little. V usage is TRBV7-2 and J usage is TRBJ2-7, with 9 bases lining up with TRBD2. CDR1 is SGHTA and CDR2 is FQGNSA in the germline V gene. J was trimmed by 3 bases and V by 7 bases; bases with no gene match: 13. The CDR3 contains 16 residues. Here the CDR3 DNA reads TGTGCCAGCACCCCCGGGGGAGTAGCGGGAGTCTACGAGCAGTACTTC. Its translation is CASTPGGVAGVYEQYF.